The TCR beta chain under discussion was sequenced for a study of blood T cell repertoires in COVID-19. Study overall: Both acute and convalescent COVID-19 samples were obtained from the United States, Italy and Spain. T cells, B-cell-depleted T cells, or PBMCs provided the cDNA or gDNA that served as material.

The CDR3 totals 16 residues. V lost 3 bases to trimming and J lost 0 bases, with 12 bases between them. The germline V gene has CDR1 KGHSH and CDR2 LQKENI. Authors' processing steps: Amplifying reference gene primers gave estimates of nucleated cell counts. Using immunoSEQ multiplex PCR, the repertoire was profiled, and TCRdb retains in-frame clones only, with some absent. V and J calls plus clone size are reproduced from that table; the DNA served to infer D and trimming. The table records 35,000 to 45,000 clones, roughly nine tenths of them present only once. The V and J genes are TRBV18 and TRBJ1-5; tentatively, D is TRBD1 (6 bases). Source material: peripheral blood. The TCR originated in a man aged 65 to 79 with acute or convalescent COVID-19. The CDR3 spells CASSPYGQTSNQPQHF. The CDR3 nucleotides read TGTGCCAGCTCACCGTACGGACAGACTAGCAATCAGCCCCAGCATTTT.